The rows below give T cell receptor beta chains drawn from one sample of a study of cytomegalovirus exposure and HLA in healthy donors. Profiling relied on immunoSEQ multiplex PCR, and the TCRdb table lists in-frame clones only, not all of them. The repertoire holds fewer than 250,000 clones, about 83% seen once, with 10% to 13% in the top ten. Sequencing was carried out using PBMCs. The receptor set was obtained from a woman in her forties or fifties in good health and CMV-seropositive. The CDR3 runs from the conserved cysteine through the conserved F or W. Each record gives: CDR3 DNA, CDR3 protein, clone size, J gene, V gene, D gene. A D gene is named only where the DNA matches it firmly. Expanded clones get a size class; other rows say once, few or many, or leave the size out.

TGTGCCAGCAGATTGTCAGTTGGCTACACCTTC,CASRLSVGYTF,.,TRBJ1-2,TRBV7-2,.
TGCAGCGTTGGGCAGGGGGTTAATCAGCCCCAGCATTTT,CSVGQGVNQPQHF,.,TRBJ1-5,TRBV29-1,TRBD1
TGCGCCAGCAGCCAAGATCCCGAGGGGGAGACCAAGTACTTC,CASSQDPEGETKYF,.,TRBJ2-5,TRBV4-3,.
TGTGCCAGCAGCCCCATCGGGGGGTACTCCTACAATGAGCAGTTCTTC,CASSPIGGYSYNEQFF,once,TRBJ2-1,TRBV5-6,TRBD2
TGTGCCAGCAGCACGGGCGGGGGGGCCGTGGATACGCAGTATTTT,CASSTGGGAVDTQYF,few,TRBJ2-3,TRBV7-2,TRBD2
TGTGCCATCAGTGCCGACATAGCCTACGAGCAGTACTTC,CAISADIAYEQYF,.,TRBJ2-7,TRBV10-3,.
TGTGCCAGCAACCCTACGAGGGATTCACCCCTCCACTTT,CASNPTRDSPLHF,.,TRBJ1-6,TRBV28,.
TGCGCCAGCAGCGTCGCTAACCCCGTGGGGGCCAACACTGAAGCTTTCTTT,CASSVANPVGANTEAFF,.,TRBJ1-1,TRBV5-1,.
TGTGCCAGCAGGCGCGGGACGGACTCCTACGAGCAGTACTTC,CASRRGTDSYEQYF,.,TRBJ2-7,TRBV7-2,.
TGTGCCAGCAGCTTAGTCCGAACAGGGGCCACTGAAGCTTTCTTT,CASSLVRTGATEAFF,.,TRBJ1-1,TRBV11-2,TRBD1
TGTGCCAGTAGTATAGATTGGGGCAGGGGGGTTCAGCCCCAGCATTTT,CASSIDWGRGVQPQHF,.,TRBJ1-5,TRBV19,TRBD1
TGTGCCAGTAGGGGAGAGCGCCGTAATGAAAAACTGTTTTTT,CASRGERRNEKLFF,.,TRBJ1-4,TRBV19,.
TGTGCCAGCAGCGCCGGGGGGTGGGCAGATACGCAGTATTTT,CASSAGGWADTQYF,.,TRBJ2-3,TRBV9,TRBD2
TGTGCCAGCAGTGCTTCCCCGGGCACAGATACGCAGTATTTT,CASSASPGTDTQYF,.,TRBJ2-3,TRBV6-4,.
TGTGCCAGCAGCGCGGCAGGGTATCAGCCCCAGCATTTT,CASSAAGYQPQHF,.,TRBJ1-5,TRBV7-2,.
TGTGCCAGCAGTTTAGGGCGGGACCTGGACCATGTTGGCTACACCTTC,CASSLGRDLDHVGYTF,.,TRBJ1-2,TRBV28,.
TGTGCCAGCAGTTTAATACCCCCCGGGACAGGTGATGGCTACACCTTC,CASSLIPPGTGDGYTF,.,TRBJ1-2,TRBV28,TRBD1
TGTGCCAGCAGCTTACGACTGTTGCTTAACACCATATATTTT,CASSLRLLLNTIYF,.,TRBJ1-3,TRBV13,.
TGTGCCAGCACCGACAGGGTAGTTACAGATACGCAGTATTTT,CASTDRVVTDTQYF,.,TRBJ2-3,TRBV28,TRBD1
TGTGCCAGCAGCTTAGGAAGGGGTCCTCAAAACACTGAAGCTTTCTTT,CASSLGRGPQNTEAFF,.,TRBJ1-1,TRBV7-2,.
TGTGCCAGCACCATTAAGACAGGCTATGGCTACACCTTC,CASTIKTGYGYTF,.,TRBJ1-2,TRBV5-6,.
TGTGCCAGCAGATCTAGCGGAGGCTACGAGCAGTACTTC,CASRSSGGYEQYF,.,TRBJ2-7,TRBV6-1,TRBD2
TGCGCCAGCAGGGGAAGCGGTAATTCACCCCTCCACTTT,CASRGSGNSPLHF,.,TRBJ1-6,TRBV5-1,.
TGTGCCAGCAGCGGGGGACAGGGGGGTTTCGACGAGCAGTACTTC,CASSGGQGGFDEQYF,.,TRBJ2-7,TRBV5-4,TRBD1
TGTGCCAGCAGCGTCGGACAGGGGGTATCTTACTTATATGGCTACACCTTC,CASSVGQGVSYLYGYTF,.,TRBJ1-2,TRBV9,TRBD1
TGTGCCAGCAGTTCCCGGGACAGGGTTGGCCACGAGCAGTACTTC,CASSSRDRVGHEQYF,.,TRBJ2-7,TRBV6-6,TRBD1
TGTGCCTGGAGTCCCACAGGGAATACGCAGTATTTT,CAWSPTGNTQYF,.,TRBJ2-3,TRBV30,.
TGTGCCTGGAGTGCGGGACAGGTCCTCAATCAGCCCCAGCATTTT,CAWSAGQVLNQPQHF,.,TRBJ1-5,TRBV30,TRBD1
TGTGCCAGCAGCGTCTTAGCGGGGGGACCAGATACGCAGTATTTT,CASSVLAGGPDTQYF,once,TRBJ2-3,TRBV9,TRBD2
TGTGCCAGCAGCCAAGAACAGGGATTTCGCACCGGGGAGCTGTTTTTT,CASSQEQGFRTGELFF,.,TRBJ2-2,TRBV14,.
TGTGCCAGCTCACCACGACAGGGCTTAGATACGCAGTATTTT,CASSPRQGLDTQYF,.,TRBJ2-3,TRBV18,TRBD1
TGCGCCAGCAGCTATCTAGAAGGGGGCACAGATACGCAGTATTTT,CASSYLEGGTDTQYF,.,TRBJ2-3,TRBV5-1,.
TGTGCCAGCAGATCCATTAGCGGGGGGCTATTCTCGGATTTCTACGAGCAGTACTTC,CASRSISGGLFSDFYEQYF,.,TRBJ2-7,TRBV27,TRBD2
TGTGCCAGCAGCGCCGGGACTAGCATTCGAGAGACCCAGTACTTC,CASSAGTSIRETQYF,.,TRBJ2-5,TRBV7-3,TRBD2
TGTGCCAGCAGTGTATTGCGGGCTCCCAATTCACCCCTCCACTTT,CASSVLRAPNSPLHF,.,TRBJ1-6,TRBV2,.
TGTGCCAGCAGTTTCCGACAGGGCATCTATGGCTACACCTTC,CASSFRQGIYGYTF,.,TRBJ1-2,TRBV6-5,TRBD1
TGTGCCAGCAGCCCCGAGACGGACAGGTCCTACGAGCAGTACTTC,CASSPETDRSYEQYF,few,TRBJ2-7,TRBV5-4,TRBD1
TGTGCCAGTAGTACCTATACAGAGAGTTATGGCTACACCTTC,CASSTYTESYGYTF,.,TRBJ1-2,TRBV19,.
TGTGCCAGCAGTGAGGGACTAGCGGGGTACAATGAGCAGTTCTTC,CASSEGLAGYNEQFF,few,TRBJ2-1,TRBV6-4,TRBD2
TGCGCCAGCAGCCAGGACCCCCAGGACATTGGTGCGTACACTGAAGCTTTCTTT,CASSQDPQDIGAYTEAFF,few,TRBJ1-1,TRBV4-1,.
TGCGCCAGCAGCTTACAGGGGGCTGACACTGAAGCTTTCTTT,CASSLQGADTEAFF,.,TRBJ1-1,TRBV5-1,TRBD1
TGTGCCAGCAGCTTCGGGTTGGCAGGGGGCGATTGGGAGCAGTACTTC,CASSFGLAGGDWEQYF,few,TRBJ2-7,TRBV7-9,TRBD1
TGTGCCAGCGGGGGGGATAGGATCAATGAGCAGTTCTTC,CASGGDRINEQFF,.,TRBJ2-1,TRBV6-6,TRBD2